The present entry profiles one TCR beta chain with its context. There are a few counts of this clone. Its antigen is currently not known. Per-base quality was not reported, and no clone a single base away is much larger than it. The data were obtained in a study of cytomegalovirus exposure and HLA in healthy donors (dated by TCRdb to about 2017). For the study in its entirety: An earlier analysis of fewer than 750 of the donors reported roughly 300 Gb of sequence data and approximately 120 million unique TCR beta sequences obtained from around 190 million T cells. The aim of the study was to test whether cataloging public T cell receptors could identify signatures of past pathogen exposure. HLA typing included class I and class II loci at four-digit resolution. An earlier analysis of around 640 of the donors used high-throughput TCR beta sequencing to judge whether each TCR beta V gene segment behaved as functional or pseudogenic. A later genetic analysis used genome-wide SNP genotypes for about 60% of the roughly 670 donors, treating that subset as a discovery cohort. All discovery cohort repertoires had been generated on a single sequencing platform. An early release that covered roughly 600 HLA-typed donors contained approximately 320 gigabases of sequencing data and around 85 million unique TCR sequences. A later analysis re-analyzed previously published TCR beta repertoires from several hundred donors and added high-resolution HLA genotyping to study TCR occurrence patterns. Besides the first cohort of roughly 660 subjects, a separate validation cohort made up of 95 to 150 different subjects was used. The study profiled the T cell repertoires of fewer than 850 subjects by immunosequencing and related them to cytomegalovirus serostatus. Typing coverage varied by locus: about 620-630 donors for A, B, C, DRB1 and DQB1; around 560 for DQA1; nearly 610 for DPA1; approximately 470 for DPB1. Because of strong linkage in the cohort, five DR-DQ haplotypes were treated as single units for association and clustering. Across some 400 genotyped donors of the cohort, an average of approximately 240,000 unique TCR beta nucleotide sequences per donor were sequenced, and roughly 18% of those sequences were non-productive. In the later analysis, no new phenotypic data were used to find candidate immune exposures; instead, reliance was placed on TCR beta sequences and their occurrence across donors. High-throughput TCR immunosequencing, statistical association of individual TCRs with disease status, and machine learning were combined to predict cytomegalovirus infection status. Of the roughly 410 genotyped donors, 80% to 90% were placed in the genetic ancestry cluster associated with self-reported Caucasian donors. Alongside the repertoire data, information on donor age, sex, ethnicity and CMV serostatus was compiled. The paper's findings and limits, for the study overall: Because counts were too low, about 18 rarely observed V segments, including chromosome 9 orphons, were excluded from the earlier analysis of 587 of the donors. According to a later analysis, TCR association rates differed among HLA loci, with DRB1 alleles showing the most associated TCRs and HLA-C alleles showing the fewest. A later genetic analysis associated a missense DCLRE1C variant with V-gene and J-gene trimming of TCR beta chains, and an independent cohort replicated the association. According to a later analysis, parvovirus B19, influenza, CMV and Epstein-Barr virus appeared linked to several top co-occurrence clusters. Assigning TCR associations to individual alleles was difficult when HLA alleles, especially DR and DQ, strongly co-occurred. The classifier was reported to diagnose cytomegalovirus status with high specificity and sensitivity in both the original and validation cohorts. The study listed 150 to 200 TCR beta chains as associated with cytomegalovirus. In a later genetic analysis, fewer N-insertions in productive TCRs were reported among donors in an Asian-associated ancestry cluster than the roughly 700-donor mean. Linkage disequilibrium might explain the correlated functional status among segregating V segments, but an unknown experimental factor could not be ruled out. The authors suggested that the approach could potentially be generalized to other disease states and immunological phenotypes. Some IMGT-functional V segments, including TRBV6-2 and TRBV6-3, could not be told apart with the 87-base-pair reads, so those segments were excluded. A later analysis found that most CMV-associated TCR beta chains appeared HLA-restricted, with HLA associations seemingly driven largely by CMV exposure. For the cohort, immune exposure information was limited to CMV serostatus. In an earlier analysis of 587 of the donors, most TCR beta V segments appeared in productive rearrangements about 90% or about 30% of the time, broadly matching IMGT annotations. At a false discovery rate of 0.05, a later analysis linked some 18,000 TCR beta sequences to specific HLA alleles. In a later analysis, HLA-associated TCR beta chains showed more clonal expansion and lower generation probabilities than non-associated chains that were equally common. A cluster of highly shared sequence variants was judged likely to represent a technical artifact of the sequencing pipeline. Across donors, most TCR sequences were observed very rarely, whereas some public TCRs were present in many individuals. Sequencing depth was assumed to be roughly uniform across donors in the presence/absence analyses, though that assumption may not hold. In vitro tests confirmed that a few of the cytomegalovirus-associated TCR beta chains recognize cytomegalovirus antigens. A further reported finding was that TCR beta sequences accurately predicted the HLA-A and HLA-B alleles for most subjects in the first cohort. Because some donors lacked HLA typing at each locus, the association tests relied only on the typed subset. The cohort was sequenced for TCR beta chains only, and without alpha or paired-chain data the features that could be detected were limited.

In total, 666 healthy bone marrow donors made up the cohort. At the time of sampling, all cohort members were nominally healthy, though unrecorded immune exposures were likely present. The donor was CMV seronegative and belonged to the group of approximately 320 seronegative cohort members. A peripheral blood sample was collected from each donor, and TCR beta sequencing was performed on peripheral blood mononuclear cells. The Qiagen DNeasy Blood Extraction Kit was used to extract genomic DNA from the blood cell samples. The CDR3 sequence holds 15 residues, the cysteine and phenylalanine included. CDR3 DNA only is kept here, 45 bases in frame from base 1. Taken from the germline V gene, the CDR1 and CDR2 loops are SGHNT and YENEEA. The V end gives up 5 bases and the J end 4 bases, leaving 6 bases in the junction not matched to a gene. Libraries came from the immunoSEQ multiplex PCR assay. A mixture of 60 forward primers for TCR Vbeta segments and 13 reverse primers for TCR Jbeta segments was used in the multiplex PCR. The CDR3 region of rearranged TCR beta genes was amplified from genomic DNA by a multiplex PCR assay. The amplified TCR beta libraries were sequenced on the Illumina HiSeq System as 87-base-pair reads. The original methods were these. In a later analysis, tens of millions of unique TCR beta chains were counted across the 666 repertoires, and around 10 million of these chains were shared by at least two donors. A nearest-neighbor algorithm error-corrected the raw reads and collapsed the reads into unique sequences, merging closely related sequences to remove PCR and sequencing errors. Alignment of CDR3 sequences to IMGT reference sequences was used to assign V, D and J gene segments. For a sequence to be retained, at least a six-nucleotide match to both a V gene segment and a J gene segment was required. Rearrangements were called productive when the CDR3 lacked stop codons and stayed in frame with V and J; all others were non-productive. CDR3 was defined by IMGT convention, running from the second conserved V-encoded cysteine to the conserved J-encoded phenylalanine. The earlier analysis of more than 450 of the donors excluded sequences that lacked an unambiguous match to a single V gene segment. An earlier analysis of fewer than 750 of the donors classified V segments as functional when productive rearrangements were above 56.7% and as segregating when the standard deviation between donors was above 5%. A statistical classification framework was built for diagnosing cytomegalovirus status from the catalog of TCR beta chain sequences. A later analysis assigned V and J genes by comparing TCR nucleotide sequences with IMGT/GENE-DB human TR gene sequences. In a later analysis, CDR3 sequences and most-parsimonious VDJ recombination scenarios were assigned using the TCRdist pipeline. In a later analysis, each TCR beta chain was defined by its CDR3 amino acid sequence together with its V-gene family, and reads lacking a unique V-gene family were excluded. To address suspected cross-contamination and a sequencing artifact, a later analysis removed around 590 highly shared, low-generation-probability nucleotide sequences. A later analysis calculated a clonal expansion index for each public chain from normalized within-repertoire ranks of inferred template counts. A later analysis computed generation probabilities with a VDJ recombination model fitted to out-of-frame rearrangements, and checked the results against IGoR. A later analysis scored TCR-TCR, TCR-HLA and TCR-CMV co-occurrence with hypergeometric tests, applying a repertoire-size bias correction to TCR pairs. A later analysis estimated false discovery rates by permuting HLA or CMV assignments 20 times. In a later analysis, co-occurring TCRs were grouped using DBSCAN, with TCRdist sequence similarity added in when clustering inside HLA-allele-positive subsets. Repertoires with fewer than 30,000 or more than 120,000 public chains were left out of co-occurrence clustering, as were a handful of repertoires with anomalous nucleotide sharing. TCRdb stores this immuneACCESS table with in-frame sequences only. Part of the clones is absent; in the studies checked, under half of the shortfall reflects unresolved V genes, and no reason is known for the rest. The V and J calls and clone size come from that table; D and trimming were worked out from the DNA. The sample table records approximately 150,000 clones; approximately 83% of these occur just once. The ten largest clones take up around 3.1% of the sample.

The receptor chain draws on TRBV11-3 and TRBJ2-1; TRBD2 agrees with 9 junctional bases. The sequenced sample was PBMCs. This TCR derives from a male donor in good health and CMV-seronegative. The CDR3 loop reads CASSPTSGAYNEQFF. At the DNA level, the sequence is TGTGCCAGCAGCCCGACTAGCGGAGCATACAATGAGCAGTTCTTC. Reference TRBV11-3 and TRBJ2-1 genes cover what lies past the CDR3, so the full variable domain is EAGVVQSPRYKIIEKKQPVAFWCNPISGHNTLYWYLQNLGQGPELLIRYENEEAVDDSQLPKDRFSAERLKGVDSTLKIQPAELGDSAVYLCASSPTSGAYNEQFFGPGTRLTVL.